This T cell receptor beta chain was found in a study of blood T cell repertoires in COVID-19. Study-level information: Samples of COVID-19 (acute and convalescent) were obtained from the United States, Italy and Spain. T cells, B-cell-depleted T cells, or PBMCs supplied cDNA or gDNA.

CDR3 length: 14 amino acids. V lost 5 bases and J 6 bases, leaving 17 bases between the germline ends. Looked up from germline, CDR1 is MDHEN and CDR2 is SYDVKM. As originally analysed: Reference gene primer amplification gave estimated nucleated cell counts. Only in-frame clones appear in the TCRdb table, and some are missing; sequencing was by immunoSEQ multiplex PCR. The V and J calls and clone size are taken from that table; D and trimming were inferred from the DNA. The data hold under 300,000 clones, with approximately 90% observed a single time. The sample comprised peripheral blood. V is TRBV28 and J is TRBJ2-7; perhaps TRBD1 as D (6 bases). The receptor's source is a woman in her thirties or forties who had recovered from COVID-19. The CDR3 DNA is TGTGCCAGCAGTCTAATTACAGGGAAGGTCGAGCAGTACTTC. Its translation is CASSLITGKVEQYF.